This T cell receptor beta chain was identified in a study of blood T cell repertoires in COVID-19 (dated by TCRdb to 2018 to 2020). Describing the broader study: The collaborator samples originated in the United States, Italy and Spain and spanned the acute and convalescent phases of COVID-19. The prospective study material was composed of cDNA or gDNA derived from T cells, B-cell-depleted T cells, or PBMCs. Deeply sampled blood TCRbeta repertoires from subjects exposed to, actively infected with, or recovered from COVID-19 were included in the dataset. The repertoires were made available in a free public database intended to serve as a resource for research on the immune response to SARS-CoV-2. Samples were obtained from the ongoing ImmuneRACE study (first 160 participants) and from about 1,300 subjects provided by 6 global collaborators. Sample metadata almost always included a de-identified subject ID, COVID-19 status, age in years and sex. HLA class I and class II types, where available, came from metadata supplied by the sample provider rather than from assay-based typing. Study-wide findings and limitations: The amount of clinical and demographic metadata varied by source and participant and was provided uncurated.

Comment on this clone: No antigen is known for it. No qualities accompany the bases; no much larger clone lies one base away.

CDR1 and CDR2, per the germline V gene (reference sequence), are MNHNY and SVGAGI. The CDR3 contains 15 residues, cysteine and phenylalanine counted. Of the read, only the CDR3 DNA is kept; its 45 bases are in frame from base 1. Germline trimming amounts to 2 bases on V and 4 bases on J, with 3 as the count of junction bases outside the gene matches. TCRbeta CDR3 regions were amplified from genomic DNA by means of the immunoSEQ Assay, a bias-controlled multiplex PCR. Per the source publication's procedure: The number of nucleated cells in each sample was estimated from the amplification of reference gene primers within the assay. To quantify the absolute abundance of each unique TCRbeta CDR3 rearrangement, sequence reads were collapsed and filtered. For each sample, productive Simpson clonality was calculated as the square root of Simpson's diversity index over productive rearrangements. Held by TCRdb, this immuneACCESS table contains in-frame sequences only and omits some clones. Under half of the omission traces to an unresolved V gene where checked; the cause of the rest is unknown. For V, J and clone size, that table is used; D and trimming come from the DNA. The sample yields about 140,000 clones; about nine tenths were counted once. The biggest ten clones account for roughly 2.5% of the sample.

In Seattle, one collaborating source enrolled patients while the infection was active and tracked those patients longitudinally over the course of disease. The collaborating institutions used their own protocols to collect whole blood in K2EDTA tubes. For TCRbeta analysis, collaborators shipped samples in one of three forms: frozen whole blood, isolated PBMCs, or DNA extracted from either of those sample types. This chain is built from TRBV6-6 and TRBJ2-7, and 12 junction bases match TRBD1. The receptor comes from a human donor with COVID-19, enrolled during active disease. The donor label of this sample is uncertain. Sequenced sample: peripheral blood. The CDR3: CASSYGTGGWYEQYF. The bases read TGTGCCAGCAGTTACGGGACAGGGGGCTGGTACGAGCAGTACTTC.